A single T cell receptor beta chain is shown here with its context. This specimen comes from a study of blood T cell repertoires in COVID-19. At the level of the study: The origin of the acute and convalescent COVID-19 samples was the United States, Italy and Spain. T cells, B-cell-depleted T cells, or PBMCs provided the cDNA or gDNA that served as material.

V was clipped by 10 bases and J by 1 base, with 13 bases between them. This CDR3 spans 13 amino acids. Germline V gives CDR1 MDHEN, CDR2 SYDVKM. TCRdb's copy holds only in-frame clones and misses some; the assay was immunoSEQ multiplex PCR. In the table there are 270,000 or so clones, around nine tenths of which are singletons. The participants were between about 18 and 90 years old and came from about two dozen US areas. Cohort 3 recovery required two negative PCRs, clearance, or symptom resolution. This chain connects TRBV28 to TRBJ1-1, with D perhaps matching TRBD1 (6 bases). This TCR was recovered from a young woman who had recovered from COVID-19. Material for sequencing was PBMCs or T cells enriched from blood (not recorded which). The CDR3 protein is CATHGTPNTEAFF. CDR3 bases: TGTGCCACCCATGGGACACCGAACACTGAAGCTTTCTTT.